This T cell receptor beta chain was profiled in a study of radiotherapy plus CTLA-4 blockade in lung cancer. Study details: 18% of patients responded objectively, and roughly 30% achieved disease control.

On this clone: The antigen is not known.

Whole-study results and caveats: Researchers report tumor-derived TCR clones expanding in blood after radiotherapy plus ipilimumab. Early clone dynamics of blood T cells, plus interferon-beta, reportedly predicted response best.

V dropped 2 bases and J dropped 5 bases, with 16 bases sitting between them. The CDR3 sequence is 15 residues long. Germline CDR1 is SGDLS and CDR2 is YYNGEE. Clones were read by immunoSEQ multiplex PCR, and TCRdb kept only the in-frame ones, dropping some. The data hold around 80,000 clones, with around 78% observed a single time. Ipilimumab CTLA-4 blockade and focal radiation were given to patients with chemo-refractory metastatic non-small-cell lung cancer. J is TRBJ2-5 and V is TRBV9, with TRBD2 as a possible D gene (6 bases). The TCR comes from a human donor with non-small cell lung cancer whose response to radiotherapy plus ipilimumab could not be evaluated. Some clones in this sample may be carry-over from other donors' samples. Material: peripheral blood, obtained from a patient treated with radiotherapy plus ipilimumab. CDR3 residues: CASSVWDSTSETQYF. The CDR3 DNA is TGTGCCAGCAGCGTGTGGGACTCCACCTCGGAGACCCAGTACTTC.